This TCR beta chain was sequenced in a study of blood T cell repertoires in COVID-19. Study-level information: The study drew acute and convalescent COVID-19 samples from the United States, Italy and Spain. In each case, the material was cDNA or gDNA derived from T cells, B-cell-depleted T cells, or PBMCs.

Looked up from germline, CDR1 is KGHSH and CDR2 is LQKENI. This CDR3 is 14 amino acids long. V gave up 6 bases and J gave up 5 bases; unmatched junction bases: 3. Per the study methods: Researchers report that nucleated cell counts were estimated from reference gene primer amplification. The method was immunoSEQ multiplex PCR; TCRdb's version includes in-frame clones alone and lacks a portion of them. V, J and clone size are those of that table, while D and trimming were read from the DNA. The table lists under 30,000 clones, around 86% of them singletons, with approximately 12% in the top ten. The sample comprised peripheral blood. This chain links TRBV18 with TRBJ2-1; 11 bases match TRBD1. The source of this sequence is a human donor in a cohort sampled during active COVID-19. The donor label of this sample is uncertain. CDR3 sequence: CASSRGQGDNEQFF. The CDR3 DNA reads TGTGCCAGCTCCCGGGGACAGGGGGACAATGAGCAGTTCTTC. Drawing the rest from reference TRBV18 and TRBJ2-1, the complete variable domain is NAGVMQNPRHLVRRRGQEARLRCSPMKGHSHVYWYRQLPEEGLKFMVYLQKENIIDESGMPKERFSAEFPKEGPSILRIQQVVRGDSAAYFCASSRGQGDNEQFFGPGTRLTVL.